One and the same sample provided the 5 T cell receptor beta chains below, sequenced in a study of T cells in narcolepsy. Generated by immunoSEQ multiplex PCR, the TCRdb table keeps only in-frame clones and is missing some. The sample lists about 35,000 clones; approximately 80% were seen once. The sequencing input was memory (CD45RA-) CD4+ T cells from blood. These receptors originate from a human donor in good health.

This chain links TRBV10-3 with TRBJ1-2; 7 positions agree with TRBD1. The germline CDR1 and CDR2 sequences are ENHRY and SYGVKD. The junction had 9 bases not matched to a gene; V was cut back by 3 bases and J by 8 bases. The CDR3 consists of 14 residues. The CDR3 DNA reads TGTGCCATCAGTGACCGAGGGGACAGTCAGGGCTACACCTTC. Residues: CAISDRGDSQGYTF.

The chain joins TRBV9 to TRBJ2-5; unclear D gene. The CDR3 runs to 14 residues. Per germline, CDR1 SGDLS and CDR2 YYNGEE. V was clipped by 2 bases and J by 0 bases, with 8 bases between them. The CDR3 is CASSVNPNQETQYF. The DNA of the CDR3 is TGTGCCAGCAGCGTTAACCCCAACCAAGAGACCCAGTACTTC.

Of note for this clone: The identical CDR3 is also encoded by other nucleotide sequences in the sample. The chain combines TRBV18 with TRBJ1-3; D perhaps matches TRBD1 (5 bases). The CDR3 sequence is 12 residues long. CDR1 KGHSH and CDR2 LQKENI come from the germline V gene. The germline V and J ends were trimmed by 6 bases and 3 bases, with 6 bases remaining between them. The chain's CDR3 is CASSQGGNTIYF. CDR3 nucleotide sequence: TGTGCCAGCTCTCAGGGTGGAAACACCATATATTTT. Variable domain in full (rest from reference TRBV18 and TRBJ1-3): NAGVMQNPRHLVRRRGQEARLRCSPMKGHSHVYWYRQLPEEGLKFMVYLQKENIIDESGMPKERFSAEFPKEGPSILRIQQVVRGDSAAYFCASSQGGNTIYFGEGSWLTVV.

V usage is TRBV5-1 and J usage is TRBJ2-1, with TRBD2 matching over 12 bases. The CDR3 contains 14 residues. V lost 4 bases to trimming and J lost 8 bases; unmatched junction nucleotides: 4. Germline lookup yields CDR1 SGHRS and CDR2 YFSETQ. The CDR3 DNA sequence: TGCGCCAGCAGCGAAGGACTAGCGGGGCATGAGCAGTTCTTC. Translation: CASSEGLAGHEQFF. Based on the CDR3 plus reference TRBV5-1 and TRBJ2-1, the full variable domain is KAGVTQTPRYLIKTRGQQVTLSCSPISGHRSVSWYQQTPGQGLQFLFEYFSETQRNKGNFPGRFSGRQFSNSRSEMNVSTLELGDSALYLCASSEGLAGHEQFFGPGTRLTVL.

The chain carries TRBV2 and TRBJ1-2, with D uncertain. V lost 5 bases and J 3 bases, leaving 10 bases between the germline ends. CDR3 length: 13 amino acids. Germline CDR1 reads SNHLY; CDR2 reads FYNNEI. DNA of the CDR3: TGTGCCAGCAGTTCAGGACGGGACTATGGCTACACCTTC. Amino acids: CASSSGRDYGYTF.